This T cell receptor (beta chain) appears in the sequencing data of a study of blood T cell repertoires in COVID-19 (dated by TCRdb to 2019 to 2021). With regard to the full study: Samples from collaborators originated in the United States, Italy and Spain and spanned both the acute and convalescent phases of COVID-19. The prospective study material was composed of cDNA or gDNA derived from T cells, B-cell-depleted T cells, or PBMCs. The dataset comprised deeply sampled blood TCRbeta repertoires from subjects exposed to, actively infected with, or recovered from COVID-19. The repertoires were released in a freely available public database meant as a resource for research on the immune response to SARS-CoV-2. The samples were drawn from the first 160 participants of the ongoing ImmuneRACE study and from over a thousand subjects provided by 6 global collaborators. The sample metadata nearly always contained a de-identified subject ID, COVID-19 status, age in years and sex. Where HLA class I and class II types were available, the types were taken from metadata supplied by the sample provider, not from assay-based typing. General study outcomes and caveats: The amount of clinical and demographic metadata varied by source and participant and was provided uncurated.

Regarding this clone: Its antigen remains undetermined. Per-base qualities were not stored, and no clone one base away is much larger.

TCRbeta CDR3 regions were amplified from genomic DNA by means of the immunoSEQ Assay, a bias-controlled multiplex PCR. In the authors' own workflow: The number of nucleated cells in each sample was estimated from the amplification of reference gene primers within the assay. To quantify the absolute abundance of each unique TCRbeta CDR3 rearrangement, sequence reads were collapsed and filtered. Productive Simpson clonality was computed per sample as the square root of Simpson's diversity index over productive rearrangements. Drawn from immuneACCESS, this table holds only the in-frame rearrangements with V and J called that TCRdb kept. Clones are partly lost; checked studies trace under half to an unresolved V gene and leave the rest unexplained. V and J calls and clone size follow that table, whereas D and trimming were derived from the DNA. This sample comprises hundreds of thousands of clones, 87% of them detected only once. 5.5% to 7% of the sample rests with the top ten.

V is pruned by 4 bases and J by 6 bases, leaving 8 bases of the junction without a gene match. The CDR3 contains 14 residues, cysteine and phenylalanine counted. Left in the record is the CDR3 DNA by itself, 42 bases read in frame from the first base. CDR1 and CDR2 were assigned from the germline V gene as SGHRS and YFSETQ. In the prospective study, participants were 18 to 89 years old, resided in approximately 25 geographic areas of the United States, and were enrolled through a virtual design. In the prospective study, cohorts were assigned on the basis of participant-reported clinical history obtained from a screening survey and a study questionnaire. Recovered participants in ImmuneRACE Cohort 3 were defined as having two consecutive negative NP/OP PCR tests, clearance from a healthcare professional, or resolution of symptoms. Each participant in the prospective study had whole blood, serum and a nasopharyngeal or oropharyngeal swab collected by mobile phlebotomists. Over a roughly 2-month period, participants in the prospective study had the option of providing additional blood draws and questionnaires. Before DNA extraction, blood samples from the prospective study were shipped at room temperature or frozen.

Recombination connected TRBV5-1 to TRBJ2-7; TRBD1 lines up with 9 middle nucleotides. The sequenced sample was PBMCs or T cells enriched from blood (not recorded which). This clonotype originated in a woman aged 40 to 49 who had recovered from COVID-19. The CDR3 region has the sequence CASSKGDRVGEQYF. The DNA is TGCGCCAGCAGCAAGGGGGACAGGGTCGGCGAGCAGTACTTC.